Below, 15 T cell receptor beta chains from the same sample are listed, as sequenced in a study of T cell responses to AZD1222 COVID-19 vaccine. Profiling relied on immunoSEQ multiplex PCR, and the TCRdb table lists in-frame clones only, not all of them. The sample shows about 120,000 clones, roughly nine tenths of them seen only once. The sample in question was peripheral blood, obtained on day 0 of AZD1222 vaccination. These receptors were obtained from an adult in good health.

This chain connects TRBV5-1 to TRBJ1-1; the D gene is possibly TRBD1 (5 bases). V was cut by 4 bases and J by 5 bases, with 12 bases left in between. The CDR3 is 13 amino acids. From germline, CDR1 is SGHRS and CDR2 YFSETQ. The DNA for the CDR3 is TGCGCCAGCAGCATTGCGTCAGGGACTGAAGCTTTCTTT. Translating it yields CASSIASGTEAFF.

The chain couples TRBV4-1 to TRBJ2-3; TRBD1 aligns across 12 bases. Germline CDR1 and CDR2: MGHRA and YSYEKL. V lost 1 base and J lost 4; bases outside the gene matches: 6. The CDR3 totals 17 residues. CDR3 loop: CASSQGIGTGGADTQYF. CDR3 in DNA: TGCGCCAGCAGCCAAGGTATAGGGACAGGGGGCGCAGATACGCAGTATTTT.

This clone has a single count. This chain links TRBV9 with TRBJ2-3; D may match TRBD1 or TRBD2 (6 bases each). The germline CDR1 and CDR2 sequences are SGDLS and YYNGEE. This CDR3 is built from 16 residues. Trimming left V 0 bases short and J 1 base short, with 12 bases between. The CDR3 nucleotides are TGTGCCAGCAGCGTAGTCCCGGGGGCGGGCACAGATACGCAGTATTTT. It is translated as CASSVVPGAGTDTQYF.

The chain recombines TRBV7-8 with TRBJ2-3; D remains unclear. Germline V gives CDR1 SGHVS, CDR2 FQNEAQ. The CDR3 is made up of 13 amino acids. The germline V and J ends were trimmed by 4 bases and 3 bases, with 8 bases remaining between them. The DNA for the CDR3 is TGTGCCAGCAGCTCATATCTAACAGATACGCAGTATTTT. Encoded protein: CASSSYLTDTQYF.

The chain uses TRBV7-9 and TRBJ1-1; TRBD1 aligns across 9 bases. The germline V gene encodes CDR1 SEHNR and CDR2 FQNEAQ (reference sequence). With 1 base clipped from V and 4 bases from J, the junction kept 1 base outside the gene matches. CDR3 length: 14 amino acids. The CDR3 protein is CASSLEQGATEAFF. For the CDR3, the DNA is TGTGCCAGCAGCTTAGAACAGGGGGCCACTGAAGCTTTCTTT.

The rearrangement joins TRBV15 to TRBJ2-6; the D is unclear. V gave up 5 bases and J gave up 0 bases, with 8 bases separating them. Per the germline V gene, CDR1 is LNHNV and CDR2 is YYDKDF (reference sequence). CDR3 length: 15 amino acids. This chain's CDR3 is CATSPPGSGANVLTF. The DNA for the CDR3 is TGTGCCACCAGCCCCCCGGGCTCTGGGGCCAACGTCCTGACTTTC.

The chain's CDR3 is CASSLGGPTSYEQYF. CDR3 nucleotides: TGTGCCAGCAGTTTAGGGGGCCCCACTTCCTACGAGCAGTACTTC. The rearrangement uses TRBV27 and TRBJ2-7; possible D gene TRBD1, 6 bases. The germline gives CDR1 MNHEY, CDR2 SMNVEV (reference sequence). V was shortened by 2 bases and J by 1 base, with 12 bases between the two germline ends. The CDR3 contains 15 residues.

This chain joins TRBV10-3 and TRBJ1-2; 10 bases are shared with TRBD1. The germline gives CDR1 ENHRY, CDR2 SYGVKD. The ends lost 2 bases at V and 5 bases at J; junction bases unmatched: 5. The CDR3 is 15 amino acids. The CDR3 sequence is CAISERTGGGYGYTF. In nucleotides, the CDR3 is TGTGCCATCAGTGAGCGGACAGGGGGGGGATATGGCTACACCTTC.

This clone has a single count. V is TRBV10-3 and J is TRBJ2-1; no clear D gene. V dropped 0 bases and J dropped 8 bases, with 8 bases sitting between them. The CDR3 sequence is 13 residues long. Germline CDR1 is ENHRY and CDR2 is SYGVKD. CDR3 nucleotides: TGTGCCATCAGTGAGTCGGATCGGGATGAGCAGTTCTTC. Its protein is CAISESDRDEQFF.

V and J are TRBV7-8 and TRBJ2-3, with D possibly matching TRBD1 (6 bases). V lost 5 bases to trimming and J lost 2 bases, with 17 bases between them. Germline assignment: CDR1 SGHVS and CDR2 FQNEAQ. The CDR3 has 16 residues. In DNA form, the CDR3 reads TGTGCCAGCAGCCCGAGGGACACACTGTACACAGATACGCAGTATTTT. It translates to CASSPRDTLYTDTQYF.

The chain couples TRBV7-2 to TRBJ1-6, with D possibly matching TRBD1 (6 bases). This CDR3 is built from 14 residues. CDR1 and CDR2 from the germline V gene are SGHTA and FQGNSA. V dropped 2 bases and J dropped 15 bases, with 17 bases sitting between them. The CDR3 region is CASSLSPQGRLLHF. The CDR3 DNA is TGTGCCAGCAGCTTAAGCCCCCAGGGGCGGCTCCTCCACTTT.

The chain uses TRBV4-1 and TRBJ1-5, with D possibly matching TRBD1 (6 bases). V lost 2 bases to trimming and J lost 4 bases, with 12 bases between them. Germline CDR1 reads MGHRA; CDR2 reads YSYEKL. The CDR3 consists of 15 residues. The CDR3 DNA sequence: TGCGCCAGCAGCCAATCCAGGGGAGGGAATCAGCCCCAGCATTTT. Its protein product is CASSQSRGGNQPQHF.

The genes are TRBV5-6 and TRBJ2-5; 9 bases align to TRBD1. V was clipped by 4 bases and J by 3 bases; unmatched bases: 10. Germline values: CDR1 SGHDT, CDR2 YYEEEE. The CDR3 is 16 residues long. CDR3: CASSPLGTGQKETQYF. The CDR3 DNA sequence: TGTGCCAGCAGCCCCCTTGGGACAGGGCAGAAAGAGACCCAGTACTTC. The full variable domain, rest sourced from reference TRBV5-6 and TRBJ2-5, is DAGVTQSPTHLIKTRGQQVTLRCSPKSGHDTVSWYQQALGQGPQFIFQYYEEEERQRGNFPDRFSGHQFPNYSSELNVNALLLGDSALYLCASSPLGTGQKETQYFGPGTRLLVL.

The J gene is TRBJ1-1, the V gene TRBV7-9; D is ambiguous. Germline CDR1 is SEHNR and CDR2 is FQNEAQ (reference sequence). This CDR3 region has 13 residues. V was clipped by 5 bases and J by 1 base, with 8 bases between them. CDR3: CASSRTQNTEAFF. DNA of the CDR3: TGTGCCAGCAGCCGGACCCAGAACACTGAAGCTTTCTTT.

CDR3 DNA: TGTGCCAGCACCGGACTAGCGGGGACCTACAATGAGCAGTTCTTC. The encoded protein is CASTGLAGTYNEQFF. The chain carries TRBV7-6 and TRBJ2-1, with 12 bases that match TRBD2. Germline loops: CDR1 SGHVS, CDR2 FNYEAQ. J was trimmed by 2 bases and V by 7 bases; bases with no gene match: 3. The CDR3 sequence is 15 residues long.